The next 26 T cell receptor beta chains were all read from a single sample in a study of shared clonotypes between healthy human individuals. TCRdb's copy holds only in-frame clones and misses some; the assay was immunoSEQ multiplex PCR. The sample includes hundreds of thousands of clones, around three quarters seen only once; the top ten take around 11%. The specimen sequenced was PBMCs. These receptors were obtained from a woman aged 40 to 49 in good health. Some clones in this sample may be carry-over from other donors' samples.

The chain carries TRBV10-3 and TRBJ2-5, with 7 bases that match TRBD1. The V gene's germline CDR1 is ENHRY and CDR2 SYGVKD. The J segment lost 4 bases and the V segment lost 5 bases, leaving 4 bases of the junction unmatched. The length of the CDR3 is 13 residues. The CDR3 region is CAISRQGGETQYF. The CDR3 DNA reads as TGTGCCATCAGTAGACAGGGTGGAGAGACCCAGTACTTC.

The chain employs TRBV28 and TRBJ2-5; D might be TRBD1 (7 bases). Germline V gene sequence: CDR1 MDHEN, CDR2 SYDVKM. The V end lost 5 bases, the J end lost 1 base, and 14 bases lay between the germline ends. This CDR3 has 15 amino acids. CDR3 DNA sequence: TGTGCCAGCAGTCCCCACAGGGGAGGCCAAGAGACCCAGTACTTC. This sequence encodes CASSPHRGGQETQYF. Filled out from reference TRBV28 and TRBJ2-5, the complete variable domain reads DVKVTQSSRYLVKRTGEKVFLECVQDMDHENMFWYRQDPGLGLRLIYFSYDVKMKEKGDIPEGYSVSREKKERFSLILESASTNQTSMYLCASSPHRGGQETQYFGPGTRLLVL.

This clone was found once. V and J are TRBV11-2 and TRBJ2-7; D may be TRBD1 (6 bases). CDR3 length: 13 residues. V lost 5 bases and J 2 bases, leaving 10 bases between the germline ends. Germline V gives CDR1 SGHAT, CDR2 FQNNGV. CDR3 sequence: CASSAGTPYEQYF. CDR3 bases: TGTGCCAGCAGCGCCGGGACACCCTACGAGCAGTACTTC. The full variable domain, with the rest looked up from reference TRBV11-2 and TRBJ2-7, is EAGVAQSPRYKIIEKRQSVAFWCNPISGHATLYWYQQILGQGPKLLIQFQNNGVVDDSQLPKDRFSAERLKGVDSTLKIQPAKLEDSAVYLCASSAGTPYEQYFGPGTRLTVT.

Details on this clone: This sequence is one base from a far larger clone and is likely a read error. The genes are TRBV6-5 and TRBJ2-7, with D possibly called TRBD1 or TRBD2 (6 bases each). The CDR3 spans 13 residues. Germline V gene data show CDR1 as MNHEY and CDR2 as SVGAGI. The CDR3 spells CASSLVGGYGQYF. CDR3 nucleotide sequence: TGTGCCAGCAGCCTTGTGGGGGGCTACGGGCAGTACTTC.

This chain connects TRBV27 to TRBJ1-4; 10 bases fit TRBD1. This CDR3 contains 14 residues. J was trimmed by 6 bases and V by 7 bases; bases with no gene match: 5. Germline V gives CDR1 MNHEY, CDR2 SMNVEV (reference sequence). Written as DNA, the CDR3 is TGTGCCAGCACTCAGACAGGGGGCGATGAAAAACTGTTTTTT. Its translation is CASTQTGGDEKLFF.

J is TRBJ2-3 and V is TRBV28; D remains ambiguous. This CDR3 is built from 13 residues. Germline V gene data show CDR1 as MDHEN and CDR2 as SYDVKM. Deletions cut 8 bases from V and 2 bases from J, with 11 bases between. The CDR3 DNA reads as TGTGCCAGCTCTGGATTTTACACAGATACGCAGTATTTT. Protein: CASSGFYTDTQYF.

V gene TRBV10-3 combines with J gene TRBJ2-1; 10 bases are shared with TRBD2. Trimming removed 6 bases from V and 1 base from J; junction bases left unmatched: 9. Germline assignment: CDR1 ENHRY and CDR2 SYGVKD. This CDR3 region has 17 residues. This CDR3 is CAISGTSASPSYNEQFF. CDR3 DNA sequence: TGTGCCATCAGCGGGACTAGCGCGAGCCCATCCTACAATGAGCAGTTCTTC.

This chain joins TRBV10-3 and TRBJ2-2, with D tentatively TRBD2 (6 bases). Germline V gene lookup returns CDR1 ENHRY and CDR2 SYGVKD. CDR3 length: 16 residues. Trimming removed 2 bases at V and 4 bases at J, with 14 bases between. DNA for the CDR3: TGTGCCATCAGTGAGCTGACTAGAAAGGCCACCGGGGAGCTGTTTTTT. Translation: CAISELTRKATGELFF.

V usage is TRBV28 and J usage is TRBJ2-3; perhaps TRBD2 as D (5 bases). This CDR3 is 14 amino acids long. CDR1 is MDHEN and CDR2 is SYDVKM in the germline V gene. V lost 4 bases and J lost 0, with 8 bases in between. The CDR3 region has the DNA TGTGCCAGCAGTTACGGACTTAGCACAGATACGCAGTATTTT. It yields the protein CASSYGLSTDTQYF.

This chain links TRBV5-6 with TRBJ2-7; 8 positions match TRBD2. Germline V gene data show CDR1 as SGHDT and CDR2 as YYEEEE. V shed 4 bases, J shed 5 bases, and the junction held 11 bases outside the gene matches. The CDR3 has 15 residues. Here the CDR3 DNA reads TGTGCCAGCAGCGGACCGGCCGGGAGGGGACACGAGCAGTACTTC. Protein product: CASSGPAGRGHEQYF.

V gene TRBV5-1 combines with J gene TRBJ2-2, with D maybe TRBD1 (6 bases). Germline CDR1 SGHRS, CDR2 YFSETQ. The V end was cut by 0 bases, the J end by 5 bases, with 11 bases between. The CDR3 runs 15 residues. CDR3 bases: TGCGCCAGCAGCTTGGGGGCTCAGGGGACCGGGGAGCTGTTTTTT. Its protein product is CASSLGAQGTGELFF.

The J gene is TRBJ2-7, the V gene TRBV7-9, with TRBD2 matching 10 bases. V shed 2 bases, J shed 3 bases, and the junction held 10 bases outside the gene matches. The germline CDR1 and CDR2 sequences are SEHNR and FQNEAQ (reference sequence). The CDR3 loop spans 17 amino acids. Written as DNA, the CDR3 is TGTGCCAGCAGCTTAACGGGGGCCGGGACTAGCGACTACGAGCAGTACTTC. Encoded protein: CASSLTGAGTSDYEQYF.

The rearrangement joins TRBV7-3 to TRBJ2-3; 7 bases are shared with TRBD2. This CDR3 has 16 residues. Germline V gene data show CDR1 as SGHTA and CDR2 as FQGTGA. The ends lost 2 bases at V and 1 base at J; junction bases unmatched: 6. CDR3 sequence: CASSLVAGSGTDTQYF. The CDR3, as DNA: TGTGCCAGCAGCTTAGTAGCGGGCTCCGGCACAGATACGCAGTATTTT.

This chain links TRBV7-6 with TRBJ2-7; possibly TRBD1 or TRBD2 for D (5 bases each). The CDR3 has 15 amino acids. Between the trimmed V and J ends, which lost 1 base and 0 bases, there was a span of 10 bases. Per germline, CDR1 SGHVS and CDR2 FNYEAQ. The CDR3 region has the DNA TGTGCCAGCAGCTTAGGGTTGGGGGACTCCTACGAGCAGTACTTC. This translates into CASSLGLGDSYEQYF.

This clone was seen only once. The chain has TRBV19 and TRBJ1-4, with 8 bases identical to TRBD1. The length of the CDR3 is 14 residues. Trimming removed 6 bases from V and 5 bases from J; junction bases left unmatched: 5. Germline assignment: CDR1 LNHDA and CDR2 SQIVND (reference sequence). CDR3 loop: CASSTGGGNEKLFF. CDR3 in DNA: TGTGCCAGTAGCACAGGGGGAGGGAATGAAAAACTGTTTTTT. Looking up the rest from reference TRBV19 and TRBJ1-4 gives the full variable domain: DGGITQSPKYLFRKEGQNVTLSCEQNLNHDAMYWYRQDPGQGLRLIYYSQIVNDFQKGDIAEGYSVSREKKESFPLTVTSAQKNPTAFYLCASSTGGGNEKLFFGSGTQLSVL.

The chain's CDR3 is CASRLDGSYGYTF. The CDR3 nucleotides read TGTGCCAGCAGGCTAGACGGGAGCTATGGCTACACCTTC. V is TRBV2 and J is TRBJ1-2; D ambiguous. Germline lookup yields CDR1 SNHLY and CDR2 FYNNEI. Trimming shortened V by 6 bases and J by 4 bases, and 12 bases separated the two germline ends. CDR3 size: 13 residues. The variable domain in full, completed from reference TRBV2 and TRBJ1-2, reads EPEVTQTPSHQVTQMGQEVILRCVPISNHLYFYWYRQILGQKVEFLVSFYNNEISEKSEIFDDQFSVERPDGSNFTLKIRSTKLEDSAMYFCASRLDGSYGYTFGSGTRLTVV.

A remark on this clone: Germline and junction disagree at one end, which may indicate a read error. The gene calls are TRBV9 and TRBJ2-5; 7 bases are shared with TRBD2. Germline CDR1 SGDLS, CDR2 YYNGEE. CDR3 length equals 13 residues. CDR3 protein: CASRRGKLETQYF. CDR3 nucleotide sequence: TGCGCCAGCAGGCGGGGGAAGCTTGAGACCCAGTACTTC. Complete variable domain (other parts from reference TRBV9 and TRBJ2-5): DSGVTQTPKHLITATGQRVTLRCSPRSGDLSVYWYQQSLDQGLQFLIQYYNGEERAKGNILERFSAQQFPDLHSELNLSSLELGDSALYFCASRRGKLETQYFGPGTRLLVL.

Details on this clone: Given a much more abundant clone one base away, this may be a read error. This chain joins TRBV14 and TRBJ2-5, with D hard to call. The germline gives CDR1 SGHDN, CDR2 FVKESK. V lost 4 bases to trimming and J lost 5 bases, with 8 bases between them. The CDR3 length is 12 residues. The CDR3 sequence: CASSRGGETQYF. The CDR3 nucleotides read TGTGCCAGCAGCCGGGGTGGGGAGACCCAGTACTTC.

The chain recombines TRBV12-5 with TRBJ2-7, with D hard to call. Trimming removed 2 bases from V and 7 bases from J, with 15 bases in between. This CDR3 contains 14 residues. CDR1 is LGHNT and CDR2 is FRNRAP in the germline V gene. CDR3 in amino acids: CASGLKSPLREQYF. CDR3 sequence (DNA): TGTGCTAGTGGTTTGAAAAGCCCCCTCCGGGAGCAGTACTTC.

Only a few counts were recorded for this clone. The V gene is TRBV9, the J gene TRBJ2-3, with 7 bases matching TRBD2. CDR1 SGDLS and CDR2 YYNGEE come from the germline V gene. V shed 3 bases and J 3 bases; nucleotides not matched to a gene: 7. The CDR3 is 15 amino acids. In nucleotides, the CDR3 is TGTGCCAGCAGCGCCGGGGGGACGCTAACAGATACGCAGTATTTT. Encoded protein: CASSAGGTLTDTQYF.

The sample holds one count of this clone. This chain uses TRBV29-1 with TRBJ2-3, with unresolved D. The CDR3 sequence is 14 residues long. V was trimmed by 3 bases and J by 3 bases, leaving 13 bases between them. Germline CDR1 SQVTM, CDR2 ANQGSEA. CDR3 coding DNA: TGCAGCGTTGATTTCGGCCTACCGACAGATACGCAGTATTTT. The encoded protein is CSVDFGLPTDTQYF.

V gene TRBV28 combines with J gene TRBJ1-2; D is ambiguous. CDR3 size: 13 residues. Germline CDR1 and CDR2: MDHEN and SYDVKM. The V gene lost 6 bases and the J gene lost 3 bases, with 11 bases spanning the gap. The CDR3, as DNA: TGTGCCAGCAGCTCAGACGGCTACTATGGCTACACCTTC. Protein: CASSSDGYYGYTF.

This chain links TRBV29-1 with TRBJ2-5; D possibly matches TRBD1 or TRBD2 (5 bases each). Deletions cut 7 bases from V and 4 bases from J, with 16 bases between. This CDR3 contains 13 residues. Germline V CDR1 and CDR2: SQVTM, ANQGSEA. CDR3 sequence reads: CSATGGTGETQYF. For the CDR3, the DNA is TGCAGCGCAACCGGTGGGACCGGAGAGACCCAGTACTTC.

In its sample, this clone was seen a few times. The rearrangement uses TRBV18 and TRBJ1-1, with TRBD1 matching 10 bases. The germline CDR1 and CDR2 sequences are KGHSH and LQKENI. V lost 4 bases to trimming and J lost 3 bases; unmatched junction nucleotides: 8. CDR3 length: 16 amino acids. The CDR3 bases are TGTGCCAGCTCACGGGACAGGGGCCCCCGCGACACTGAAGCTTTCTTT. Protein product: CASSRDRGPRDTEAFF.

This clone appeared a few times. J is TRBJ2-5 and V is TRBV28; no firm D call. The end of the DNA aligns better with TRBJ2-7, so the J call may be wrong. The CDR3 extends over 13 amino acids. Germline V gene data show CDR1 as MDHEN and CDR2 as SYDVKM. CDR3 in amino acids: CASSYPNSYEQYF. The CDR3 DNA reads as TGTGCCAGCAGTTACCCCAATTCCTACGAGCAGTACTTC.

The chain recombines TRBV11-3 with TRBJ2-6, with 9 bases aligning to TRBD1. V lost 5 bases to trimming and J lost 1 base; unmatched junction nucleotides: 3. CDR3 length: 16 residues. CDR1 is SGHNT and CDR2 is YENEEA in the germline V gene. CDR3 sequence: CASSADRGSGANVLTF. CDR3 nucleotides: TGTGCCAGCAGCGCGGACAGGGGATCTGGGGCCAACGTCCTGACTTTC.